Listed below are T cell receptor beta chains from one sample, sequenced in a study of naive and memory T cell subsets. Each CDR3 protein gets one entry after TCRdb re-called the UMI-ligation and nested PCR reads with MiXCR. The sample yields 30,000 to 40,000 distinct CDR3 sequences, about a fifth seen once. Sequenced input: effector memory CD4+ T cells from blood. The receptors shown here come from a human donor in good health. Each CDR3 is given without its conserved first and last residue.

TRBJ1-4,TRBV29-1,SVDFQGEEGKLF
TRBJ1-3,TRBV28,ASSLMPRGIGGNTIY
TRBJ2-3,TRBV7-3,ASSLGTTDTQY
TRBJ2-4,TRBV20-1,SARANRGRNIQY
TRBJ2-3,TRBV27,ASRELGSGTMNTQY
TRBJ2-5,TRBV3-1,ASSQEGQRLDGETQY
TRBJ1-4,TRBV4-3,ASSQDFPVEEKLF
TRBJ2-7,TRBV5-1,ASSHGGGQGQSYEQY
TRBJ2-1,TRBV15,ATSSSRDRGTNEQF
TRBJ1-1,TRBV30,AWRTGNTEAF
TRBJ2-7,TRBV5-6,ASSLAGSSYEQY
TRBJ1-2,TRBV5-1,ASSLVGQGADGYT
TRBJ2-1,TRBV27,ASSQSYSGRKINEQF
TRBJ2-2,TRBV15,ATRPLASTSGRALTGELF
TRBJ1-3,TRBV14,ASSPRISGNTIY
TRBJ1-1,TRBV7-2,ASSLIVVTEAF
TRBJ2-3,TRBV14,ASSQTKAISTDTQY
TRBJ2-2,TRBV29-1,SFRVAGELF
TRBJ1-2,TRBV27,ASSLKGQADPNYGYT
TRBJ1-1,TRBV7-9,ASSLLRTGEVAEAF
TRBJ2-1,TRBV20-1,SARPTSYEQF
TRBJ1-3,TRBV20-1,SARALDRISGNTIY
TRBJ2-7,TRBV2,ASRGQGAIYEQY
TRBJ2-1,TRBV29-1,SVEVRQGMGNEQF
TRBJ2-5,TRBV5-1,ASSYGDNQETQY
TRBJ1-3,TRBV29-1,SVEEGRVSGNTIY
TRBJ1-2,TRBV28,ASSSRNPTNYGYT
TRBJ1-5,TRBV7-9,ASSFGQGGSQPQH
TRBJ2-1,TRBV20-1,SAPVAGGYNEQF
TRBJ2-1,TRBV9,ASSFRTGGAYNEQF
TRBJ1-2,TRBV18,ASSGGRNYGYT
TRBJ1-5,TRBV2,ASARQGATQPQH
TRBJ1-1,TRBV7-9,ASSPDSRMNTEAF